Sequencing of this T cell receptor (beta chain) was carried out in a study of T-cell memory formation after mild COVID-19. TCRdb itself ran the 5' RACE reads through MiXCR, one entry per CDR3 protein. The table has roughly 410,000 distinct CDR3 sequences, 20% to 25% seen once; the top ten hold around 8.1%. This clonotype has ten or more counts. The V gene end was trimmed by 5 bases and the J gene end by 4 bases; junction bases not matched to a gene: 3. This CDR3 comprises 14 residues. The germline V gene encodes CDR1 SGHRS and CDR2 YFSETQ. Material: PBMCs or a T cell subset sorted from them (not recorded which). V and J are TRBV5-1 and TRBJ2-1; 10 positions match TRBD1. The sequence derives from an adult woman who had mild COVID-19 (a few samples of this study predate the infection). Cell type and time point are not known. CDR3: CASSWTGGYNEQFF. The CDR3 DNA reads as TGCGCCAGCAGTTGGACAGGGGGATACAATGAGCAGTTCTTC.